The rows below give T cell receptor beta chains drawn from one sample of a study of spatial heterogeneity in lung cancer. TCRdb independently ran MiXCR on the 5' RACE reads; one entry per CDR3 protein. The sample has 42,000 or so distinct CDR3 sequences; over 9.5% are singletons. The input for sequencing was PBMCs, taken at follow-up. Receptor source: a female donor with early-stage non-small cell lung cancer. The CDR3 runs from the conserved cysteine through the conserved F or W. Fields, in order: CDR3 protein, CDR3 DNA, J gene, V gene, clone size, D gene. D genes are given only for firm matches. Clone size is stated in some rows and not others, as once, few, many or a class when expanded.

CASSAYEQYF TGTGCCAGCAGTGCATACGAGCAGTACTTC TRBJ2-7 TRBV2 many .
CASSGEWETQHF TGTGCCAGCAGCGGGGAATGGGAGACCCAGCACTTC TRBJ2-5 TRBV28 . .
CASSLLGWDSPLHF TGTGCCAGCAGTTTACTAGGGTGGGATTCACCCCTCCACTTT TRBJ1-6 TRBV28 few .
CSVDVAGGLGNEQFF TGCAGCGTTGATGTTGCGGGGGGGCTGGGCAATGAGCAGTTCTTC TRBJ2-1 TRBV29-1 many TRBD2
CASSGTGTDTQYF TGTGCCAGCAGTGGGACTGGCACAGATACGCAGTATTTT TRBJ2-3 TRBV2 . .
CASSSTRQGPNHEQYF TGTGCCAGCAGTTCAACACGACAGGGTCCTAATCACGAGCAGTACTTC TRBJ2-7 TRBV28 many TRBD1
CASSPVSTYEQYF TGTGCCAGCAGCCCGGTGTCTACCTACGAGCAGTACTTC TRBJ2-7 TRBV7-9 many .
CASSLKSGSIQYF TGTGCCAGCAGCCTGAAGTCCGGAAGCATTCAGTACTTC TRBJ2-4 TRBV9 few .
CASSFGALDPETQYF TGTGCCAGCAGTTTCGGGGCCTTAGATCCAGAGACCCAGTACTTC TRBJ2-5 TRBV2 many .
CASSLGTDFGNTIYF TGTGCCAGCAGCTTAGGGACAGACTTTGGAAACACCATATATTTT TRBJ1-3 TRBV28 . TRBD1
CASQGGLNTEAFF TGTGCCAGCCAGGGGGGCCTGAACACTGAAGCTTTCTTT TRBJ1-1 TRBV6-2/TRBV6-3 few TRBD1
CASSVFGQPNTGELFF TGTGCCAGCAGCGTATTTGGACAACCGAACACCGGGGAGCTGTTTTTT TRBJ2-2 TRBV9 few .
CASSGWPYEQYF TGTGCCAGCAGTGGCTGGCCCTACGAGCAGTACTTC TRBJ2-7 TRBV2 many .
CAISDSPGATQYF TGTGCCATCAGTGACTCCCCTGGGGCTACGCAGTATTTT TRBJ2-3 TRBV10-3 . .
CASSLVKLAGNEQFF TGTGCCAGCAGCTTAGTCAAACTAGCGGGGAATGAGCAGTTCTTC TRBJ2-1 TRBV7-9 few TRBD2
CASSQGHRANSPLHF TGTGCCAGCAGCCAAGGACACAGGGCGAATTCACCCCTCCACTTT TRBJ1-6 TRBV3-1 . .
CASRDRGEDEQYF TGTGCCAGCCGGGACAGGGGGGAGGACGAGCAGTACTTC TRBJ2-7 TRBV6-5 . TRBD1
CASSLARDSRSEKLFF TGTGCCAGCAGCTTAGCCCGGGACAGCCGTTCTGAAAAACTGTTTTTT TRBJ1-4 TRBV7-9 many TRBD1
CASSFGVSGVLRTDTQYF TGTGCCAGCAGTTTTGGGGTTAGCGGGGTTCTCCGCACAGATACGCAGTATTTT TRBJ2-3 TRBV28 . TRBD2
CASIVTGSGTEAFF TGTGCCAGCATCGTGACAGGGTCGGGCACTGAAGCTTTCTTT TRBJ1-1 TRBV6-2/TRBV6-3 . TRBD1
CASSLGEYEQYF TGTGCCAGCAGTTTGGGGGAATACGAGCAGTACTTC TRBJ2-7 TRBV28 . .
CASSEDQQLNSPLHF TGTGCCAGCAGTGAAGATCAACAGTTAAATTCACCCCTCCACTTT TRBJ1-6 TRBV2 medium-sized .
CASSQSQVADTQYF TGTGCCAGCAGCCAATCCCAGGTGGCGGATACGCAGTATTTT TRBJ2-3 TRBV4-2 . .
CASSQEVTGQQYF TGCGCCAGCAGCCAAGAGGTAACAGGCCAGCAGTACTTC TRBJ2-7 TRBV4-3 few .
CASSLYPRSYEQYF TGTGCCAGCAGTTTATACCCCCGCTCCTACGAGCAGTACTTC TRBJ2-7 TRBV27 many .
CASSSRSYEQYF TGTGCCAGTAGTAGCCGGAGCTACGAGCAGTACTTC TRBJ2-7 TRBV19 . .
CASSLVLGQSSYEQYF TGTGCCAGCAGTTTGGTTCTCGGGCAGAGCTCCTACGAGCAGTACTTC TRBJ2-7 TRBV12-3/TRBV12-4 . .
CASSQDIQGGGNEKLFF TGCGCCAGCAGCCAAGATATCCAGGGGGGCGGTAATGAAAAACTGTTTTTT TRBJ1-4 TRBV4-1 many TRBD1
CATSDPTGTSRNEQFF TGTGCCACCAGTGATCCGACCGGGACAAGTCGGAATGAGCAGTTCTTC TRBJ2-1 TRBV24-1 . .